One and the same sample provided the 32 T cell receptor beta chains below, sequenced in a study of shared clonotypes between healthy human individuals. The data were produced by immunoSEQ multiplex PCR, yet TCRdb's version contains in-frame clones alone and is incomplete. This table holds approximately 2.5 million clones, roughly 93% found once. Sequencing used naive CD4+ T cells from PBMCs. Indicated subset: CD45RA+ positively selected. The receptor source for this set is a man younger than 35 in good health. Some clones in this sample may be carry-over from other donors' samples.

The rearrangement joins TRBV6-1 to TRBJ1-1; TRBD1 might be the D (5 bases). The CDR3 runs to 17 residues. The germline V gene has CDR1 MNHNS and CDR2 SASEGT. V shed 0 bases and J shed 3 bases, with 17 bases lying between them. The DNA for the CDR3 is TGTGCCAGCAGTGAAGCGCTTCGGCGGGTGGGGGACACTGAAGCTTTCTTT. Amino acids: CASSEALRRVGDTEAFF.

The table lists this clone with a count of one. This same CDR3 is encoded by further DNA sequences in the sample. The chain carries TRBV5-1 and TRBJ2-7, with TRBD1 as a possible D gene (5 bases). Germline-derived CDR1 and CDR2 are SGHRS and YFSETQ. CDR3 length equals 14 residues. Deletions cut 0 bases from V and 3 bases from J, with 10 bases between. CDR3 amino acids: CASSLATANYEQYF. The CDR3 nucleotides are TGCGCCAGCAGCTTGGCGACAGCAAACTACGAGCAGTACTTC.

V gene TRBV20-1 combines with J gene TRBJ2-5; D is undetermined. Germline CDR1 is DFQATT and CDR2 is SNEGSKA (reference sequence). The CDR3 sequence is 11 residues long. Deletions cut 4 bases from V and 5 bases from J, with 8 bases between. In DNA, the CDR3 is TGCAGTGCTACGACTGTGGAGACCCAGTACTTC. Protein product: CSATTVETQYF.

This clone was seen only once. The chain has TRBV28 and TRBJ1-4, with D possibly being TRBD1 (5 bases). CDR3 size: 15 residues. CDR1 is MDHEN and CDR2 is SYDVKM in the germline V gene. Trimming cost V 6 bases and J 10 bases, with 21 bases left between them. The CDR3 DNA follows: TGTGCCAGCAGCTCACCCGGGACGGCGTACGGAAAACTGTTTTTT. It yields the protein CASSSPGTAYGKLFF.

The CDR3 DNA is TGTGCCAGCTCATGGGCGGTGGAGACCCAGTACTTC. It specifies CASSWAVETQYF. The V and J genes are TRBV18 and TRBJ2-5; D is undetermined. The V end lost 5 bases, the J end lost 5 bases, and 9 bases lay between the germline ends. This CDR3 is 12 amino acids long. Germline V lookup: CDR1 KGHSH, CDR2 LQKENI.

V is TRBV2 and J is TRBJ2-2, with TRBD2 identical over 10 bases. Looked up from germline, CDR1 is SNHLY and CDR2 is FYNNEI. This CDR3 is 15 amino acids long. V dropped 5 bases and J dropped 6; count of bases not matched to a gene: 6. CDR3 nucleotide sequence: TGTGCCAGCAGTTCACTAGCGGGAAGTCCCGGGGAGCTGTTTTTT. Residues: CASSSLAGSPGELFF.

CDR3: CASSTDGGFPTDTQYF. The CDR3 nucleotides read TGTGCCAGCAGTACAGATGGGGGTTTCCCAACAGATACGCAGTATTTT. This rearrangement joins TRBV28 to TRBJ2-3; D could derive from TRBD1 or TRBD2 (5 bases each). Per germline, CDR1 MDHEN and CDR2 SYDVKM. V was shortened by 5 bases and J by 3 bases, with 18 bases between the two germline ends. The CDR3 contains 16 residues.

J is TRBJ2-3 and V is TRBV7-2; 11 bases align to TRBD2. With V trimmed by 4 bases and J by 5 bases, 14 bases remained unmatched. CDR3 length: 18 amino acids. CDR1 is SGHTA, CDR2 FQGNSA, per germline. As DNA, the CDR3 is TGTGCCAGCAGCTCCGGGCTAGCGGGAGGACGGGAAAGAGATACGCAGTATTTT. It is translated as CASSSGLAGGRERDTQYF.

V usage is TRBV5-1 and J usage is TRBJ1-1, with a possible D match to TRBD1 (5 bases). Deletions cut 0 bases from V and 0 bases from J, with 9 bases between. Germline V gene sequence: CDR1 SGHRS, CDR2 YFSETQ. The CDR3 is made up of 15 amino acids. The CDR3 sequence is CASSLESGMNTEAFF. For the CDR3, the DNA is TGCGCCAGCAGCTTGGAATCAGGGATGAACACTGAAGCTTTCTTT.

This clone was counted once. The chain recombines TRBV7-8 with TRBJ2-5; 14 bases fit TRBD2. The V segment lost 3 bases and the J segment 0 bases; nucleotides outside the gene matches: 9. The CDR3 covers 19 residues. CDR1 is SGHVS, CDR2 FQNEAQ, per germline. The CDR3 here is CASSFPLTSGRVYQETQYF. In DNA, the CDR3 is TGTGCCAGCAGCTTCCCTCTGACTAGCGGGAGGGTGTACCAAGAGACCCAGTACTTC.

J is TRBJ2-3 and V is TRBV7-2; tentative D call: TRBD1 (6 bases). Germline CDR1 SGHTA, CDR2 FQGNSA. The CDR3 runs to 15 residues. With 1 base removed from V and 4 bases from J, the gap between germline ends came to 12 bases. CDR3 region: CASSLGAGAADTQYF. The CDR3 DNA reads as TGTGCCAGCAGCTTAGGGGCAGGGGCGGCAGATACGCAGTATTTT.

The gene calls are TRBV28 and TRBJ1-5; D may be TRBD1 (5 bases). This CDR3 has 16 amino acids. V gave up 2 bases and J gave up 0 bases, with 11 bases separating them. Germline values: CDR1 MDHEN, CDR2 SYDVKM. The CDR3 bases are TGTGCCAGCAGTTTAAGGACATTCGATAGCAATCAGCCCCAGCATTTT. Its translation is CASSLRTFDSNQPQHF.

The rearrangement links TRBV5-6 to TRBJ2-7; D is undetermined. The CDR3 runs to 14 residues. Trimming took off 4 bases at V and 0 bases at J, with 11 bases between the two ends. Germline V CDR1 and CDR2: SGHDT, YYEEEE. CDR3 amino acids: CASSPEFTSYEQYF. The CDR3 coding sequence is TGTGCCAGCAGCCCAGAGTTTACCTCCTACGAGCAGTACTTC.

J is TRBJ2-7 and V is TRBV30; the D call may be TRBD1 or TRBD2 (5 bases each). CDR1 and CDR2 from the germline V gene are GTSNPN and SVGIG (reference sequence). V lost 8 bases and J 0 bases, leaving 8 bases between the germline ends. The CDR3 has 11 residues. The CDR3 loop is CAGTASYEQYF. The CDR3 bases are TGTGCCGGGACCGCCTCCTACGAGCAGTACTTC.

This chain uses TRBV6-1 with TRBJ2-7; TRBD2 agrees at 12 bases. The CDR3 is 14 amino acids. Losses at the gene ends were 6 bases for V and 4 bases for J; bases not matched to a gene: 4. Germline assignment: CDR1 MNHNS and CDR2 SASEGT. This chain's CDR3 is CASSRTSGIYEQYF. The DNA of the CDR3 is TGTGCCAGCAGCCGGACTAGCGGGATATACGAGCAGTACTTC.

The rearrangement joins TRBV4-2 to TRBJ2-7; a possible D gene is TRBD2 (5 bases). This CDR3 is 15 amino acids long. With 0 bases removed from V and 2 bases from J, the gap between germline ends came to 11 bases. Germline CDR1 LGHNA, CDR2 YNFKEQ. This chain's CDR3 is CASSQDGGGPYEQYF. The CDR3 nucleotides read TGTGCCAGCAGCCAAGATGGAGGCGGCCCCTACGAGCAGTACTTC.

The chain has TRBV28 and TRBJ1-4; tentatively, D is TRBD1 (6 bases). Trimming took off 4 bases at V and 5 bases at J, with 11 bases between the two ends. From germline, CDR1 is MDHEN and CDR2 SYDVKM. The CDR3 is 14 amino acids. Here the CDR3 reads CASSSGDKNEKLFF. In DNA form, the CDR3 reads TGTGCCAGCAGTTCGGGGGACAAAAATGAAAAACTGTTTTTT.

The genes are TRBV5-4 and TRBJ2-5; TRBD2 aligns across 15 bases. CDR1 is SGHNT and CDR2 is YYREEE in the germline V gene (reference sequence). The CDR3 has 16 amino acids. Trimming took 4 bases from V and 5 from J; bases not matched to a gene: 6. The CDR3 here is CASSPGTSGRLETQYF. The CDR3, as DNA: TGTGCCAGCAGCCCGGGGACTAGCGGGAGGTTGGAGACCCAGTACTTC.

CDR3 amino acids: CASSEAQGVGRRDINEQFF. Written as DNA, the CDR3 is TGTGCCAGCAGTGAAGCGCAAGGGGTGGGACGCCGAGACATCAATGAGCAGTTCTTC. The chain recombines TRBV2 with TRBJ2-1; D may match TRBD1 or TRBD2 (5 bases each). Per germline, CDR1 SNHLY and CDR2 FYNNEI. V lost 0 bases and J 6 bases, leaving 24 bases between the germline ends. The CDR3 is made up of 19 amino acids.

This sequence joins TRBV7-9 and TRBJ1-3; D is undetermined. Germline V gives CDR1 SEHNR, CDR2 FQNEAQ (reference sequence). This CDR3 is 17 amino acids long. V lost 5 bases, J lost 0 bases, and 17 bases lay in between. The CDR3: CASSPAYRDFSGNTIYF. In DNA form, the CDR3 reads TGTGCCAGCAGCCCGGCGTATCGGGATTTCTCTGGAAACACCATATATTTT. Full variable domain (remainder filled in from reference TRBV7-9 and TRBJ1-3): DTGVSQNPRHKITKRGQNVTFRCDPISEHNRLYWYRQTLGQGPEFLTYFQNEAQLEKSRLLSDRFSAERPKGSFSTLEIQRTEQGDSAMYLCASSPAYRDFSGNTIYFGEGSWLTVV.

The chain combines TRBV28 with TRBJ2-3; maybe TRBD2 (5 bases). V shed 5 bases and J shed 5 bases, with 14 bases lying between them. The V gene's germline CDR1 is MDHEN and CDR2 SYDVKM. CDR3 size: 14 residues. The CDR3 loop is CASSLGRRGDTQYF. In DNA, the CDR3 is TGTGCCAGCAGTCTAGGACGACGGGGAGATACGCAGTATTTT.

This chain uses TRBV9 with TRBJ1-1; possibly TRBD1 for D (5 bases). Germline-derived CDR1 and CDR2 are SGDLS and YYNGEE. Trimming removed 4 bases from V and 1 base from J, with 17 bases in between. The CDR3 sequence is 16 residues long. CDR3 sequence reads: CASSILSRVSNTEAFF. DNA of the CDR3: TGTGCCAGCAGCATCCTATCCAGGGTTTCGAACACTGAAGCTTTCTTT.

This chain uses TRBV19 with TRBJ1-3, with D hard to call. The CDR3 is 13 residues long. The germline gives CDR1 LNHDA, CDR2 SQIVND (reference sequence). Trimming cost V 10 bases and J 4 bases, with 14 bases left between them. This CDR3 reads CATQPLGGNTIYF. The CDR3 DNA reads as TGTGCCACCCAACCCTTGGGGGGAAACACCATATATTTT. The full variable domain, in which reference TRBV19 and TRBJ1-3 provide the parts outside the CDR3, is DGGITQSPKYLFRKEGQNVTLSCEQNLNHDAMYWYRQDPGQGLRLIYYSQIVNDFQKGDIAEGYSVSREKKESFPLTVTSAQKNPTAFYLCATQPLGGNTIYFGEGSWLTVV.

The chain combines TRBV2 with TRBJ1-2; D unclear. The CDR3 loop spans 10 amino acids. Germline assignment: CDR1 SNHLY and CDR2 FYNNEI. The germline V and J ends were trimmed by 5 bases and 7 bases, with 5 bases remaining between them. The CDR3 coding sequence is TGTGCCAGCAGTAGAGGTGGCTACACCTTC. Translating it yields CASSRGGYTF.

The J gene is TRBJ1-2, the V gene TRBV7-9; TRBD1 is a possible D gene (5 bases). Trimming left V 8 bases short and J 0 bases short, with 10 bases between. Looked up from germline, CDR1 is SEHNR and CDR2 is FQNEAQ (reference sequence). The length of the CDR3 is 13 residues. The CDR3 DNA is TGTGCCAGCCTGGGGCGGACTAACTATGGCTACACCTTC. Its protein is CASLGRTNYGYTF.

The chain is built from TRBV18 and TRBJ1-2; no reliable D call. This CDR3 is built from 14 residues. Germline-derived CDR1 and CDR2 are KGHSH and LQKENI. Trimming removed 7 bases at V and 1 base at J, with 13 bases between. This chain's CDR3 is CASYRSGVNYGYTF. In DNA form, the CDR3 reads TGTGCCAGCTACCGATCGGGTGTTAACTATGGCTACACCTTC.

The rearrangement joins TRBV19 to TRBJ2-2; D is undetermined. Per germline, CDR1 LNHDA and CDR2 SQIVND (reference sequence). V lost 1 base to trimming and J lost 7 bases, with 7 bases between them. The CDR3 sequence is 13 residues long. The CDR3 sequence: CASSIAPHGELFF. The CDR3 DNA sequence: TGTGCCAGTAGTATAGCTCCGCACGGGGAGCTGTTTTTT. Full variable domain (missing parts from reference TRBV19 and TRBJ2-2): DGGITQSPKYLFRKEGQNVTLSCEQNLNHDAMYWYRQDPGQGLRLIYYSQIVNDFQKGDIAEGYSVSREKKESFPLTVTSAQKNPTAFYLCASSIAPHGELFFGEGSRLTVL.

V usage is TRBV11-2 and J usage is TRBJ2-7; TRBD1 is a possible D gene (5 bases). This CDR3 spans 13 amino acids. The germline V and J ends were trimmed by 11 bases and 1 base, with 15 bases remaining between them. The germline CDR1 and CDR2 sequences are SGHAT and FQNNGV. In nucleotides, the CDR3 is TGTGCCGGGGCATTCTCTTTATCCTACGAGCAGTACTTC. Translation: CAGAFSLSYEQYF. The full variable domain, in which reference TRBV11-2 and TRBJ2-7 provide the parts outside the CDR3, is EAGVAQSPRYKIIEKRQSVAFWCNPISGHATLYWYQQILGQGPKLLIQFQNNGVVDDSQLPKDRFSAERLKGVDSTLKIQPAKLEDSAVYLCAGAFSLSYEQYFGPGTRLTVT.

The V call is TRBV7-9, the J call TRBJ1-1, with 7 positions matching TRBD1. After removal of 4 bases from V and 1 base from J, the junction contained 6 bases not matched to a gene. The germline V gene has CDR1 SEHNR and CDR2 FQNEAQ (reference sequence). This CDR3 has 15 amino acids. CDR3: CASSSNRQGNTEAFF. The CDR3 DNA reads TGTGCCAGCAGCTCAAACCGACAGGGGAACACTGAAGCTTTCTTT.

This chain joins TRBV19 and TRBJ2-7, with 9 bases fitting TRBD2. The germline V gene encodes CDR1 LNHDA and CDR2 SQIVND (reference sequence). V was clipped by 5 bases and J by 4 bases; unmatched bases: 9. The CDR3 is made up of 15 amino acids. The CDR3 loop reads CASSWASGDPYEQYF. CDR3 bases: TGTGCCAGTAGTTGGGCTAGCGGGGACCCTTACGAGCAGTACTTC.

This rearrangement joins TRBV27 to TRBJ1-4; 7 bases are shared with TRBD1. The CDR3 length is 14 residues. V shed 5 bases and J 5 bases; nucleotides not matched to a gene: 5. Per germline, CDR1 MNHEY and CDR2 SMNVEV (reference sequence). CDR3 DNA: TGTGCCAGCAGTAACAGGGGATGGAATGAAAAACTGTTTTTT. Translation gives CASSNRGWNEKLFF. The whole variable domain, filled in from reference TRBV27 and TRBJ1-4, reads EAQVTQNPRYLITVTGKKLTVTCSQNMNHEYMSWYRQDPGLGLRQIYYSMNVEVTDKGDVPEGYKVSRKEKRNFPLILESPSPNQTSLYFCASSNRGWNEKLFFGSGTQLSVL.

This clone was seen more than once but under ten times. The chain employs TRBV30 and TRBJ1-1, with TRBD1 matching over 8 bases. The CDR3 loop spans 15 amino acids. The V gene end was trimmed by 1 base and the J gene end by 5 bases; junction bases not matched to a gene: 9. Germline-derived CDR1 and CDR2 are GTSNPN and SVGIG (reference sequence). The CDR3 spells CAWSASGQGRTEAFF. CDR3 sequence (DNA): TGTGCCTGGAGTGCCTCCGGACAGGGCAGGACTGAAGCTTTCTTT.